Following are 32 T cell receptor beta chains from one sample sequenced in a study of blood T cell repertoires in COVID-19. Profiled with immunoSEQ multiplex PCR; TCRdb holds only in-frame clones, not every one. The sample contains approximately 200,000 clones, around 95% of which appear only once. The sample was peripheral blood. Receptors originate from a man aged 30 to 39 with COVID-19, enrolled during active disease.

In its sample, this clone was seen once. The chain's CDR3 is CASSQARGFTEAFF. The DNA of the CDR3 is TGTGCCAGCAGCCAAGCCAGGGGTTTCACTGAAGCTTTCTTT. J is TRBJ1-1 and V is TRBV9; D may be TRBD1 (6 bases). CDR1 is SGDLS and CDR2 is YYNGEE in the germline V gene. This CDR3 comprises 14 residues. Deletions cut 4 bases from V and 4 bases from J, with 14 bases between.

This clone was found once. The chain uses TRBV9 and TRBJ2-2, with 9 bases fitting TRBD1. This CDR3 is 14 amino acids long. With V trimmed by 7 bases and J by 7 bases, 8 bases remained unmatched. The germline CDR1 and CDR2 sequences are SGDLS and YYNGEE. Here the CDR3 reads CASGGQGKVGELFF. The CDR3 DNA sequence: TGTGCCAGCGGGGGACAGGGAAAGGTCGGGGAGCTGTTTTTT.

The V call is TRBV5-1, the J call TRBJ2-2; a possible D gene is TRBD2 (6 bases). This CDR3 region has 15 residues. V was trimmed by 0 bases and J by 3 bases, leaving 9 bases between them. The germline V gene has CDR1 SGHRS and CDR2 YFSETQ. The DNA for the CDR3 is TGCGCCAGCAGCTTGGACCCGGGGGACACCGGGGAGCTGTTTTTT. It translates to CASSLDPGDTGELFF.

CDR3 sequence reads: CASSHFRSNYGYTF. The CDR3 DNA sequence: TGTGCCAGCAGCCACTTTCGTTCTAACTATGGCTACACCTTC. The chain recombines TRBV6-6 with TRBJ1-2; D gene ambiguous. CDR3 size: 14 residues. Trimming removed 6 bases from V and 0 bases from J, with 11 bases in between. Looked up from germline, CDR1 is MNHNY and CDR2 is SVGAGI (reference sequence).

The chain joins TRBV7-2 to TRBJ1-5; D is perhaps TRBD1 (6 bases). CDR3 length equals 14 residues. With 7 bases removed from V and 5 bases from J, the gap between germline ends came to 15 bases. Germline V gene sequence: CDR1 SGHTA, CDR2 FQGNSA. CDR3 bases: TGTGCCAGCACCACAGGGAGTCTTGATCAGCCCCAGCATTTT. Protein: CASTTGSLDQPQHF.

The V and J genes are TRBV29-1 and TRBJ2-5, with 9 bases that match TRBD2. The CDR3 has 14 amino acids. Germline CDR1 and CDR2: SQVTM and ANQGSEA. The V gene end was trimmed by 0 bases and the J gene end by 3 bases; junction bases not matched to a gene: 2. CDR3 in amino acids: CSVEDRLAEETQYF. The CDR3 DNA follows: TGCAGCGTTGAAGACCGACTAGCGGAAGAGACCCAGTACTTC.

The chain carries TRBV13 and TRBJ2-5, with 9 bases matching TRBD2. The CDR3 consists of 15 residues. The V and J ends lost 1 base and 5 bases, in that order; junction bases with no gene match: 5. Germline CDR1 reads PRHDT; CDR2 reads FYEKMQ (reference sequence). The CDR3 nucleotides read TGTGCCAGCAGCTTAGATGGCGGGGGGGCCGAGACCCAGTACTTC. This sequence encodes CASSLDGGGAETQYF.

The CDR3 DNA reads as TGTGCCAGCAGTTTGGAGCCGCGCACTGAAGCTTTCTTT. It translates to CASSLEPRTEAFF. The chain is built from TRBV12-3 or TRBV12-4 and TRBJ1-1; D ambiguous. V was trimmed by 3 bases and J by 4 bases, leaving 9 bases between them. The CDR3 covers 13 residues.

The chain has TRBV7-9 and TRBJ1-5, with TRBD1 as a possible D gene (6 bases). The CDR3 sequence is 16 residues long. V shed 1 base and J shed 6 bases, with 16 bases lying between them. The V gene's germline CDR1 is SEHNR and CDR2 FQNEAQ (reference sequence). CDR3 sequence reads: CASSLDTGREGQPQHF. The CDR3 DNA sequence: TGTGCCAGCAGCTTAGATACAGGGAGAGAAGGTCAGCCCCAGCATTTT.

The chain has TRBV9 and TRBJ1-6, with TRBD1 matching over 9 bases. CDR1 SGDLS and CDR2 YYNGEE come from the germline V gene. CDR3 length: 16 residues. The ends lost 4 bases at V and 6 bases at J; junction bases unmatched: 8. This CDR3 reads CASSLLDRGVNSPLHF. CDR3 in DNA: TGTGCCAGCAGCCTATTAGACAGGGGGGTTAATTCACCCCTCCACTTT. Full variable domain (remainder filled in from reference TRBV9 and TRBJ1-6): DSGVTQTPKHLITATGQRVTLRCSPRSGDLSVYWYQQSLDQGLQFLIQYYNGEERAKGNILERFSAQQFPDLHSELNLSSLELGDSALYFCASSLLDRGVNSPLHFGNGTRLTVT.

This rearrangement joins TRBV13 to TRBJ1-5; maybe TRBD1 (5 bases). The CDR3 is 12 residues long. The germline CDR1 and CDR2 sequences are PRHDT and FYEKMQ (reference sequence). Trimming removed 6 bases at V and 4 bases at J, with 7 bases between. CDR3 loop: CASRRGNQPQHF. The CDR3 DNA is TGTGCCAGCAGGCGGGGGAATCAGCCCCAGCATTTT.

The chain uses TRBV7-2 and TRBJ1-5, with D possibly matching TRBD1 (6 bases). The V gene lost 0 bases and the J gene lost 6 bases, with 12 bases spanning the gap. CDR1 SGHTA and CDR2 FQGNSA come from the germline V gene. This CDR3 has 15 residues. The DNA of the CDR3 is TGTGCCAGCAGCTTAGCATCACAGGGAAGTCAGCCCCAGCATTTT. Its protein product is CASSLASQGSQPQHF.

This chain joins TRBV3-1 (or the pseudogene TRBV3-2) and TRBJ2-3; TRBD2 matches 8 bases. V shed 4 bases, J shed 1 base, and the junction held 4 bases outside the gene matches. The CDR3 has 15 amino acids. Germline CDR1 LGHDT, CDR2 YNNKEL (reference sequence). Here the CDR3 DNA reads TGTGCCAGCAGCCCCCGGCGGGGGGGCACAGATACGCAGTATTTT. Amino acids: CASSPRRGGTDTQYF.

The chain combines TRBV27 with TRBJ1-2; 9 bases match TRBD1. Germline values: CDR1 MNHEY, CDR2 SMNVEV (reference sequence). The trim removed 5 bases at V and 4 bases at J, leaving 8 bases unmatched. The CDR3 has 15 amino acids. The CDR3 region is CASSPGDREFYGYTF. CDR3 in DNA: TGTGCCAGCAGTCCAGGGGACAGGGAGTTCTATGGCTACACCTTC.

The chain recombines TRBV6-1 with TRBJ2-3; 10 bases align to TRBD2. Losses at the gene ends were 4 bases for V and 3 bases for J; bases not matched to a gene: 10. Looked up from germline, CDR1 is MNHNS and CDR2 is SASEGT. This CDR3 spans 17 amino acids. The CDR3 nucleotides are TGTGCCAGCAGTGTTTCAGCGGGGGGGCCGCCGACAGATACGCAGTATTTT. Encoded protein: CASSVSAGGPPTDTQYF.

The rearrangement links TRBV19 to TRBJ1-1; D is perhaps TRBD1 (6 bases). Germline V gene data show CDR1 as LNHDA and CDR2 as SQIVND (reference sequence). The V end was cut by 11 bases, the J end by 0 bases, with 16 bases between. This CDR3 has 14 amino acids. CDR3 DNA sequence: TGTGCCGCCCTCGGGGGGCCCTTGAACACTGAAGCTTTCTTT. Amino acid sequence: CAALGGPLNTEAFF.

The CDR3 nucleotides are TGCGCCAGCAGCTTGGGAGGGACAGATAAAAACATTCAGTACTTC. It yields the protein CASSLGGTDKNIQYF. The rearrangement links TRBV5-1 to TRBJ2-4, with 7 positions matching TRBD1. Germline loops: CDR1 SGHRS, CDR2 YFSETQ. The CDR3 extends over 15 amino acids. Trimming cost V 0 bases and J 4 bases; bases outside gene matches: 4. Supplemented by reference TRBV5-1 and TRBJ2-4, the full variable domain reads KAGVTQTPRYLIKTRGQQVTLSCSPISGHRSVSWYQQTPGQGLQFLFEYFSETQRNKGNFPGRFSGRQFSNSRSEMNVSTLELGDSALYLCASSLGGTDKNIQYFGAGTRLSVL.

CDR3 sequence reads: CASSLLGERGSVSVDTQYF. CDR3 bases: TGTGCCAGCAGCTTATTGGGCGAAAGGGGTTCGGTTTCTGTAGATACGCAGTATTTT. V gene TRBV7-9 combines with J gene TRBJ2-3, with D perhaps matching TRBD1 (5 bases). CDR3 size: 19 residues. Trimming pared 2 bases from V and 5 bases from J, leaving 26 bases between. Germline V gene lookup returns CDR1 SEHNR and CDR2 FQNEAQ (reference sequence). The full variable domain, with the rest looked up from reference TRBV7-9 and TRBJ2-3, is DTGVSQNPRHKITKRGQNVTFRCDPISEHNRLYWYRQTLGQGPEFLTYFQNEAQLEKSRLLSDRFSAERPKGSFSTLEIQRTEQGDSAMYLCASSLLGERGSVSVDTQYFGPGTRLTVL.

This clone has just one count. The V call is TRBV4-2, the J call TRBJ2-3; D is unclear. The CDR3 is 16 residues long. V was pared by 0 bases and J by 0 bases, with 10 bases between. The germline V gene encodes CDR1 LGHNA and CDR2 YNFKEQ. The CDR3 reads CASSQDGRPSTDTQYF. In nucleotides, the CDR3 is TGTGCCAGCAGCCAAGATGGGCGACCTAGCACAGATACGCAGTATTTT.

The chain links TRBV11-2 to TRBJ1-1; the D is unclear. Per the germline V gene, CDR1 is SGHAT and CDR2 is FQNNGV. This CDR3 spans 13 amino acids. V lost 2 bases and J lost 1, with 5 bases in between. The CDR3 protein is CASSLSGNTEAFF. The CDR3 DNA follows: TGTGCCAGCAGCTTATCAGGGAACACTGAAGCTTTCTTT.

This CDR3 reads CASSLLGRVNTEAFF. Written as DNA, the CDR3 is TGTGCCAGCAGCTTACTGGGCAGAGTGAACACTGAAGCTTTCTTT. This chain connects TRBV7-9 to TRBJ1-1, with D unresolved. CDR3 length: 15 residues. Trimming pared 2 bases from V and 0 bases from J, leaving 10 bases between. The germline CDR1 and CDR2 sequences are SEHNR and FQNEAQ (reference sequence).

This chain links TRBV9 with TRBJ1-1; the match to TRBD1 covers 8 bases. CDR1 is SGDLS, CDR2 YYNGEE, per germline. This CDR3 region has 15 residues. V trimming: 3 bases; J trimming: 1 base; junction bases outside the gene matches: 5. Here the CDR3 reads CASSAPTGENTEAFF. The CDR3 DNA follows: TGTGCCAGCAGCGCACCGACAGGGGAGAACACTGAAGCTTTCTTT.

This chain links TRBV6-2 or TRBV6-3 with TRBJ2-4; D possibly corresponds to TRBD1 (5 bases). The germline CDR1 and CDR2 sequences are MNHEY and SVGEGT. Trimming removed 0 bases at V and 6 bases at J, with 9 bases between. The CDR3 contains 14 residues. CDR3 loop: CASSYSDSLNIQYF. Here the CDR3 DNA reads TGTGCCAGCAGTTACTCAGACAGTTTAAACATTCAGTACTTC.

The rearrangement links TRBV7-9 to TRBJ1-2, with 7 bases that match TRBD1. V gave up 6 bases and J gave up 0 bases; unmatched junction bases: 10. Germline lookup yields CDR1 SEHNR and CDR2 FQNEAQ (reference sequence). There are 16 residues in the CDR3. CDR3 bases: TGTGCCAGCAGGCCCGGGACAGCCCTGACTAACTATGGCTACACCTTC. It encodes CASRPGTALTNYGYTF.

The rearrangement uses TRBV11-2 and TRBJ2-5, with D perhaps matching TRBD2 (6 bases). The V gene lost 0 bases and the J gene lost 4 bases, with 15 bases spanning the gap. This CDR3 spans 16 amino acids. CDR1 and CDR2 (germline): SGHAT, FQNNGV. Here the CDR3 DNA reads TGTGCCAGCAGCTTAGATCTGGCAGGGCGGGGAGAGACCCAGTACTTC. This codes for CASSLDLAGRGETQYF.

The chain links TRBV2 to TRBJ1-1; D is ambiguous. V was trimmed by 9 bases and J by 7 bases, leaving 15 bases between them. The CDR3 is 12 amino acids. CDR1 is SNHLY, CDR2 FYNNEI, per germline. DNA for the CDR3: TGTGCCAGTGACTCAGTAAAAGGTGAAGCTTTCTTT. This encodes CASDSVKGEAFF.

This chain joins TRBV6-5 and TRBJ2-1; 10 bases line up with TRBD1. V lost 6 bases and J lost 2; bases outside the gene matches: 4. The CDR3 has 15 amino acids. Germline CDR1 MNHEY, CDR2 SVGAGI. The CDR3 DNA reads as TGTGCCAGCAGGACTGGACAGGGGGCCTACAATGAGCAGTTCTTC. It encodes CASRTGQGAYNEQFF.

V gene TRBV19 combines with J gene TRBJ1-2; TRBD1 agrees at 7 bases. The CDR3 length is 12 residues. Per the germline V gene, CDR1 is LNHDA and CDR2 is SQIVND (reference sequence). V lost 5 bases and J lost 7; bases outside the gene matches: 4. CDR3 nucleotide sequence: TGTGCCAGTAGTGTGGGACAGCCTGGCTACACCTTC. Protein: CASSVGQPGYTF.

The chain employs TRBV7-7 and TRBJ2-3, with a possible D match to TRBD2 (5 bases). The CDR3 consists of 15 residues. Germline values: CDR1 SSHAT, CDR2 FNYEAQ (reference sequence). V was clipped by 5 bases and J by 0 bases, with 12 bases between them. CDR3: CASSPQRGSTDTQYF. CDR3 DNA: TGTGCCAGCAGCCCCCAGCGCGGGAGCACAGATACGCAGTATTTT. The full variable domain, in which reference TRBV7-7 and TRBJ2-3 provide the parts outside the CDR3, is GAGVSQSPRYKVTKRGQDVTLRCDPISSHATLYWYQQALGQGPEFLTYFNYEAQPDKSGLPSDRFSAERPEGSISTLTIQRTEQRDSAMYRCASSPQRGSTDTQYFGPGTRLTVL.

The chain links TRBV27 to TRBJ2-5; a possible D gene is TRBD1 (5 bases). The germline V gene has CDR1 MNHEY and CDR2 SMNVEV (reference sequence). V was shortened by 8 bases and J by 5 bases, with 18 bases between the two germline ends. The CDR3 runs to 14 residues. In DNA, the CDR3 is TGTGCCAGCGGGCCCGGGCCAGGGCGTGAGACCCAGTACTTC. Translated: CASGPGPGRETQYF.

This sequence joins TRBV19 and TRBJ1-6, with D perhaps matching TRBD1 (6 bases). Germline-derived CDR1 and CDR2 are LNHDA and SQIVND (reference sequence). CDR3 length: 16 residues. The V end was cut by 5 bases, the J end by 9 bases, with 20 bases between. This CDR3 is CASSPKAGTLGSPLHF. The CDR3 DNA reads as TGTGCCAGTAGTCCAAAAGCCGGGACATTGGGTTCACCCCTCCACTTT.

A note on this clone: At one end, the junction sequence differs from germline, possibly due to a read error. The CDR3 loop reads CAGSLETSGGGELFF. CDR3 DNA sequence: TGTGCCGGCAGTTTAGAGACTAGCGGTGGCGGGGAGCTGTTTTTT. The V call is TRBV27, the J call TRBJ2-2, with 9 bases that match TRBD2. CDR1 and CDR2 (germline): MNHEY, SMNVEV (reference sequence). CDR3 length equals 15 residues.